One TCR beta chain is described in this entry. Generated by immunoSEQ multiplex PCR, the TCRdb table keeps only in-frame clones and is missing some. The sample has 40,000 to 45,000 clones; 75% to 85% are singletons. These data belong to a study of T cell responses to AZD1222 COVID-19 vaccine. The CDR3 consists of 13 residues. V gave up 1 base and J gave up 0 bases, with 2 bases separating them. The V gene's germline CDR1 is SGHRS and CDR2 YFSETQ. The sequence derives from an adult in good health. The sequenced sample was peripheral blood, obtained on day 0 of AZD1222 vaccination. The V and J genes are TRBV5-1 and TRBJ1-3; D remains unclear. CDR3 amino acids: CASSLSSGNTIYF. Here the CDR3 DNA reads TGCGCCAGCAGCTTGAGCTCTGGAAACACCATATATTTT.